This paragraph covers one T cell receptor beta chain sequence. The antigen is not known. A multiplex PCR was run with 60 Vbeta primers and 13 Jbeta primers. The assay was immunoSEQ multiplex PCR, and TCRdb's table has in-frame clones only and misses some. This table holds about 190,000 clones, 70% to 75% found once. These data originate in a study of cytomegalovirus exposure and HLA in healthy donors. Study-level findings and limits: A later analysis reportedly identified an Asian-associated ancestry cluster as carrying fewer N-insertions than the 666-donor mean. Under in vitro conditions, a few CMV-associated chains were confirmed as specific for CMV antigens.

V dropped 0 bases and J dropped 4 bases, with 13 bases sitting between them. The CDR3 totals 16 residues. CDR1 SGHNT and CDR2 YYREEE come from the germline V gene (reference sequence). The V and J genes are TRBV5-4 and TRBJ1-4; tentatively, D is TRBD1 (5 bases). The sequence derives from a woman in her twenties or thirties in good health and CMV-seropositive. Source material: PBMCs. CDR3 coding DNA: TGTGCCAGCAGCTTGGAGCCAGGGAATTATAATGAAAAACTGTTTTTT. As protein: CASSLEPGNYNEKLFF.